This T cell receptor beta chain was recovered during a study of blood T cell repertoires in COVID-19. About the research overall: The United States, Italy and Spain were the sources of the acute and convalescent COVID-19 samples. The cDNA or gDNA used as material had been derived from T cells, B-cell-depleted T cells, or PBMCs.

This clone was detected once. The authors' processing: Reference gene primer amplification gave nucleated cell count estimates. Data came from immunoSEQ multiplex PCR; TCRdb stores just in-frame clones and leaves some out. That table furnishes V, J and clone size, whereas the DNA furnished D and trimming. The sample consists of 70,000 to 85,000 clones, 65% to 85% of them appearing once. Trimming took 4 bases from V and 6 from J; bases not matched to a gene: 5. Germline values: CDR1 SGHNT, CDR2 YYREEE (reference sequence). CDR3 length: 15 amino acids. The specimen was peripheral blood. This TCR came from an elderly man with active or convalescent COVID-19. J is TRBJ1-6 and V is TRBV5-4, with 9 bases that match TRBD1. The CDR3 sequence is CASSARDRANSPLHF. The CDR3 DNA follows: TGTGCCAGCAGCGCCCGGGACAGGGCTAATTCACCCCTCCACTTT.